The text below deals with one T cell receptor beta chain. Profiled with immunoSEQ multiplex PCR; TCRdb holds only in-frame clones, not every one. The table shows some 52,000 clones, with 85% to 95% occurring only once. The germline V gene encodes CDR1 LNHDA and CDR2 SQIVND (reference sequence). The V end lost 2 bases, the J end lost 4 bases, and 8 bases lay between the germline ends. The CDR3 spans 13 residues. This entry is derived from a study of T cell changes during pregnancy in multiple sclerosis. J is TRBJ1-1 and V is TRBV19; D perhaps matches TRBD1 (6 bases). Source: CD4+ T cells from peripheral blood mononuclear cells, taken in the third trimester of pregnancy. This receptor was taken from a female donor with multiple sclerosis, enrolled in a pregnancy study. This CDR3 is CASSIQGSTEAFF. CDR3 nucleotide sequence: TGTGCCAGTAGTATACAGGGGAGCACTGAAGCTTTCTTT.